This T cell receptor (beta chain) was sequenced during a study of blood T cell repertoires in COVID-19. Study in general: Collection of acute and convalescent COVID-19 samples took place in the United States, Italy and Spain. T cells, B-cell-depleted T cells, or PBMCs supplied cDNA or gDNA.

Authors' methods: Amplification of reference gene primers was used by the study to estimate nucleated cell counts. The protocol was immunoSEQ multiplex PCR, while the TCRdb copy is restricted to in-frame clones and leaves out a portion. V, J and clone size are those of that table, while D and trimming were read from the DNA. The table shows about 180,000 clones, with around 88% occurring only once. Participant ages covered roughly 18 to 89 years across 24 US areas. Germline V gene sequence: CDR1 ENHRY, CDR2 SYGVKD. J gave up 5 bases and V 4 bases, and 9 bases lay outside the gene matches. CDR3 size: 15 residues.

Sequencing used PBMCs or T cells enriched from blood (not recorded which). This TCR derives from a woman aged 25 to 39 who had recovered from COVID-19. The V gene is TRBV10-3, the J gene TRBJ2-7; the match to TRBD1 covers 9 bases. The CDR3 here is CAISGSGQGVHEQYF. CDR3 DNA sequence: TGTGCCATCAGTGGTTCGGGACAGGGTGTACACGAGCAGTACTTC.